The T cell receptor beta chain described here comes from a study of beta chain features in type 1 diabetes. Study-level findings and limits: The VDJ junctions of type 1 diabetes patients carried fewer insertions and more deletions.

The CDR3 covers 13 residues. The germline V gene has CDR1 SGDLS and CDR2 YYNGEE. Trimming took off 2 bases at V and 5 bases at J, with 11 bases between the two ends. As regards this clone: Its specificity is unknown.

The whole isolated RNA underwent reverse transcription, so sequencing captured expressed TCRB transcripts. Generated by immunoSEQ multiplex PCR, the TCRdb table keeps only in-frame clones and is missing some. The table includes about 450,000 clones, 10% to 12% detected once. The sequenced material came from naive CD4+ T cells from blood. The receptor comes from a young woman in good health. The V and J genes are TRBV9 and TRBJ2-7; no clear D gene. CDR3 sequence: CASSVGGHHEQYF. CDR3 nucleotides: TGTGCCAGCAGCGTGGGTGGCCATCACGAGCAGTACTTC.